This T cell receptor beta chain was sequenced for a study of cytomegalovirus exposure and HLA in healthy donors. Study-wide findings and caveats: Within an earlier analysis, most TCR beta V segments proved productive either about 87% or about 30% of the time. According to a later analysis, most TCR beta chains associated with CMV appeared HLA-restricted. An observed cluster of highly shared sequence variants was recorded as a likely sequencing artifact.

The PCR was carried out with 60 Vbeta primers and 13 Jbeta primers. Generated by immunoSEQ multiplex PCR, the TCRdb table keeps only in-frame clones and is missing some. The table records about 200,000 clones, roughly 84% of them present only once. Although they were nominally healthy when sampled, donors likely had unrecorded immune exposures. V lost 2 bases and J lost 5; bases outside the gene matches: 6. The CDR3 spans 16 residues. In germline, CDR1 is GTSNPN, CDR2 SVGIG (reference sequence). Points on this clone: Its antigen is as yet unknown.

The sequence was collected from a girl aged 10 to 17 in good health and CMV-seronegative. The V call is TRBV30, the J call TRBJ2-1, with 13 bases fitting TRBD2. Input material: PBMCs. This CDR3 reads CAWSPRTSGRDNEQFF. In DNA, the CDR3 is TGTGCCTGGAGTCCGCGGACTAGCGGGAGAGACAATGAGCAGTTCTTC. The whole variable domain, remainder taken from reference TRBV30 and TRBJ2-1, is SQTIHQWPATLVQPVGSPLSLECTVEGTSNPNLYWYRQAAGRGLQLLFYSVGIGQISSEVPQNLSASRPQDRQFILSSKKLLLSDSGFYLCAWSPRTSGRDNEQFFGPGTRLTVL.